Shown below are 20 T cell receptor beta chains from a single sample sequenced in a study of cytomegalovirus exposure and HLA in healthy donors. The PCR used 60 Vbeta and 13 Jbeta primers. Some clones are missing from TCRdb's copy, which holds only in-frame ones; the method was immunoSEQ multiplex PCR. This sample's table reports some 30,000 clones. Sequencing was carried out using PBMCs. All receptors come from a female donor in good health and CMV-seronegative.

V usage is TRBV19 and J usage is TRBJ1-2; 8 bases line up with TRBD1. The V segment lost 3 bases and the J segment 8 bases; nucleotides outside the gene matches: 8. The CDR3 is 14 residues long. CDR1 is LNHDA, CDR2 SQIVND, per germline (reference sequence). Written as DNA, the CDR3 is TGTGCCAGTAGTATGCCTCAGGGGGCGCCGGGCTACACCTTC. Its translation: CASSMPQGAPGYTF.

The chain couples TRBV10-3 to TRBJ2-7; 8 nucleotides match TRBD2. The CDR3 is 13 amino acids. Unmatched junction bases numbered 0, after V lost 5 bases and J lost 0 bases. Germline loops: CDR1 ENHRY, CDR2 SYGVKD. Here the CDR3 reads CAISSGSSYEQYF. The CDR3 nucleotides are TGTGCCATCAGTAGCGGGAGCTCCTACGAGCAGTACTTC.

The chain uses TRBV28 and TRBJ1-1; D gene uncertain. Germline assignment: CDR1 MDHEN and CDR2 SYDVKM. The CDR3 consists of 15 residues. V lost 0 bases and J lost 0, with 8 bases in between. For the CDR3, the DNA is TGTGCCAGCAGTTTATGGAACAGCCTGAACACTGAAGCTTTCTTT. Protein product: CASSLWNSLNTEAFF.

The genes are TRBV29-1 and TRBJ1-1; the D gene is possibly TRBD1 (5 bases). V shed 1 base and J shed 4 bases, with 16 bases lying between them. The CDR3 extends over 15 amino acids. Germline V gene data show CDR1 as SQVTM and CDR2 as ANQGSEA. CDR3 protein: CSVEARPLGGTEAFF. CDR3 coding DNA: TGCAGCGTTGAAGCACGACCTTTGGGGGGCACTGAAGCTTTCTTT.

The chain carries TRBV4-1 and TRBJ1-5; 9 nucleotides agree with TRBD1. Germline CDR1 is MGHRA and CDR2 is YSYEKL. Losses at the gene ends were 6 bases for V and 7 bases for J; bases not matched to a gene: 13. This CDR3 region has 16 residues. The CDR3 DNA is TGCGCCAGCAGTGAGGGACAGGGAACCCGCAGGCAGCCCCAGCATTTT. Its protein product is CASSEGQGTRRQPQHF.

This chain connects TRBV11-3 to TRBJ2-7, with 11 bases matching TRBD2. Germline trimming cut 3 bases from V and 4 bases from J; bases unmatched to any gene: 8. This CDR3 is 16 amino acids long. The germline gives CDR1 SGHNT, CDR2 YENEEA. The CDR3 DNA sequence: TGTGCCAGCAGCTTGGTAGCGGGGGGGCCGGGATACGAGCAGTACTTC. Amino acids: CASSLVAGGPGYEQYF.

J is TRBJ1-5 and V is TRBV4-2; no reliable D call. CDR3 length: 15 amino acids. Germline V gives CDR1 LGHNA, CDR2 YNFKEQ. With 1 base removed from V and 8 bases from J, the gap between germline ends came to 15 bases. The CDR3 loop is CASSQGVGSYEPQHF. As DNA, the CDR3 is TGTGCCAGCAGCCAAGGTGTAGGGAGTTATGAGCCCCAGCATTTT.

The chain recombines TRBV5-1 with TRBJ1-2; D not resolved. CDR3 length equals 15 residues. Germline CDR1 SGHRS, CDR2 YFSETQ. The V and J ends lost 3 bases and 3 bases respectively, with 15 bases between them. The CDR3 region has the DNA TGCGCCAGCAGCTGGAATCCCGGGAACGACTATGGCTACACCTTC. Protein product: CASSWNPGNDYGYTF.

The rearrangement uses TRBV5-4 and TRBJ2-6, with 7 bases fitting TRBD1. Germline V gene data show CDR1 as SGHNT and CDR2 as YYREEE (reference sequence). V shed 1 base, J shed 2 bases, and the junction held 0 bases outside the gene matches. This CDR3 is built from 15 residues. In DNA form, the CDR3 reads TGTGCCAGCAGCTTGACAGGGGCTGGGGCCAACGTCCTGACTTTC. This codes for CASSLTGAGANVLTF.

The V and J genes are TRBV6-6 and TRBJ2-6; the D is unclear. Germline V gene sequence: CDR1 MNHNY, CDR2 SVGAGI (reference sequence). This CDR3 is built from 16 residues. The germline V and J ends were trimmed by 2 bases and 0 bases, with 8 bases remaining between them. The CDR3 sequence is CASSYGSGSGANVLTF. The CDR3 DNA reads TGTGCCAGCAGTTACGGGTCAGGCTCTGGGGCCAACGTCCTGACTTTC.

V is TRBV4-1 and J is TRBJ1-3; D may be TRBD1 (6 bases). Trimming cost V 4 bases and J 2 bases, with 15 bases left between them. This CDR3 comprises 16 residues. CDR1 is MGHRA, CDR2 YSYEKL, per germline. This chain's CDR3 is CASSLETYRAGNTIYF. CDR3 DNA: TGCGCCAGCAGCCTCGAAACCTACAGGGCTGGAAACACCATATATTTT.

V gene TRBV29-1 combines with J gene TRBJ2-2; D ambiguous. V was pared by 6 bases and J by 1 base, with 9 bases between. The germline V gene has CDR1 SQVTM and CDR2 ANQGSEA. This CDR3 comprises 13 residues. The CDR3 DNA reads TGCAGCGTACATGCAGGGAACACCGGGGAGCTGTTTTTT. This gives the protein CSVHAGNTGELFF.

This sequence joins TRBV4-3 and TRBJ1-1; D unresolved. Per germline, CDR1 LGHNA and CDR2 YSLEER. This CDR3 is built from 16 residues. The V end was cut by 4 bases, the J end by 3 bases, with 18 bases between. CDR3 loop: CASSPLDRGRYTEAFF. The DNA for the CDR3 is TGCGCCAGCAGCCCCCTGGACCGGGGTCGGTACACTGAAGCTTTCTTT.

The J gene is TRBJ2-7, the V gene TRBV5-1, with D possibly TRBD1 on 5 matching bases. The germline V and J ends were trimmed by 5 bases and 4 bases, with 7 bases remaining between them. The germline V gene encodes CDR1 SGHRS and CDR2 YFSETQ. The CDR3 runs 11 residues. CDR3 loop: CASRQEYEQYF. The DNA of the CDR3 is TGCGCCAGCAGACAGGAATACGAGCAGTACTTC.

The chain links TRBV7-9 to TRBJ2-7, with D perhaps matching TRBD2 (5 bases). CDR3 length: 13 residues. Trimming shortened V by 3 bases and J by 4 bases, and 10 bases separated the two germline ends. Germline V gene sequence: CDR1 SEHNR, CDR2 FQNEAQ (reference sequence). This CDR3 is CASSFGRGYEQYF. CDR3 in DNA: TGTGCCAGCAGCTTTGGACGGGGATACGAGCAGTACTTC.

This chain uses TRBV19 with TRBJ1-6, with 9 bases lining up with TRBD1. Germline trimming cut 6 bases from V and 14 bases from J; bases unmatched to any gene: 14. Germline CDR1 and CDR2: LNHDA and SQIVND (reference sequence). This CDR3 region has 15 residues. The CDR3 spells CASSRELDRGYTLHF. The CDR3, as DNA: TGTGCCAGTAGCAGGGAGTTGGACAGGGGATACACCCTCCACTTT.

The J gene is TRBJ2-3, the V gene TRBV7-9; TRBD2 aligns across 10 bases. This CDR3 has 15 amino acids. The ends lost 5 bases at V and 4 bases at J; junction bases unmatched: 6. In germline, CDR1 is SEHNR, CDR2 FQNEAQ (reference sequence). The CDR3 loop is CASSLGLAGADTQYF. CDR3 coding DNA: TGTGCCAGCAGCCTCGGGCTAGCGGGGGCAGATACGCAGTATTTT. Full variable domain (rest looked up from reference TRBV7-9 and TRBJ2-3): DTGVSQNPRHKITKRGQNVTFRCDPISEHNRLYWYRQTLGQGPEFLTYFQNEAQLEKSRLLSDRFSAERPKGSFSTLEIQRTEQGDSAMYLCASSLGLAGADTQYFGPGTRLTVL.

The gene calls are TRBV7-9 and TRBJ2-7; unclear D gene. Per the germline V gene, CDR1 is SEHNR and CDR2 is FQNEAQ (reference sequence). The CDR3 totals 11 residues. Trimming pared 10 bases from V and 4 bases from J, leaving 11 bases between. The CDR3 reads CAIETEYEQYF. The CDR3 DNA reads as TGTGCCATCGAAACAGAGTACGAGCAGTACTTC.

The chain has TRBV27 and TRBJ2-5, with D unresolved. CDR1 MNHEY and CDR2 SMNVEV come from the germline V gene (reference sequence). Trimming stripped 4 bases from V and 2 bases from J, with 11 bases between. CDR3 length: 14 residues. The CDR3 nucleotides read TGTGCCAGCAGTTCCGGGTGGAGACAAGAGACCCAGTACTTC. The encoded protein is CASSSGWRQETQYF.

The chain couples TRBV15 to TRBJ2-7; a weak D match, TRBD1 (5 bases). From germline, CDR1 is LNHNV and CDR2 YYDKDF (reference sequence). Trimming removed 1 base at V and 6 bases at J, with 13 bases between. The CDR3 is 14 amino acids. The CDR3 nucleotides are TGTGCCACCAGCAGAGGTGGGGCGCTTTCCGAGCAGTACTTC. Translated: CATSRGGALSEQYF. Supplemented by reference TRBV15 and TRBJ2-7, the full variable domain reads DAMVIQNPRYQVTQFGKPVTLSCSQTLNHNVMYWYQQKSSQAPKLLFHYYDKDFNNEADTPDNFQSRRPNTSFCFLDIRSPGLGDTAMYLCATSRGGALSEQYFGPGTRLTVT.